The clone carrying this T cell receptor (beta chain) was found many times. TCRdb reprocessed the RT-PCR reads with MiXCR, giving one entry per CDR3 protein. This sample carries about 680,000 distinct CDR3 sequences, over 12% of them seen once, and the ten largest clones take about 3.9%. CDR3 length: 15 residues. The germline V gene encodes CDR1 SEHNR and CDR2 FQNEAQ (reference sequence). Trimming removed 2 bases at V and 3 bases at J, with 13 bases between. The sequenced material came from memory CD4+ T cells from blood. This sequence was found in a female donor in good health, serving as a healthy control. The J gene is TRBJ1-1, the V gene TRBV7-9; D call uncertain. The DNA of the CDR3 is TGTGCCAGCAGCTTACAAGGGATCCGTGACACTGAAGCTTTCTTT. It codes for CASSLQGIRDTEAFF.